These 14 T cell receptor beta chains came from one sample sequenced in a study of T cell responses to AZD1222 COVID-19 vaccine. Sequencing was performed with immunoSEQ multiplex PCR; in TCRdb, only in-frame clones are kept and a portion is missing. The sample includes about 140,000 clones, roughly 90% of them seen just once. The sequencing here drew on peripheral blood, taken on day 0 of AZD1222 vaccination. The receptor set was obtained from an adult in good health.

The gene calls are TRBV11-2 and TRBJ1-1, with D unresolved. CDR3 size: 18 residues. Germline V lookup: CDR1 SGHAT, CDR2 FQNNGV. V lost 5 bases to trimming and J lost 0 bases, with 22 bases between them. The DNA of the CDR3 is TGTGCCAGCAGCCTACAGCGGGTGTTTAGTCCCCTGAACACTGAAGCTTTCTTT. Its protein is CASSLQRVFSPLNTEAFF.

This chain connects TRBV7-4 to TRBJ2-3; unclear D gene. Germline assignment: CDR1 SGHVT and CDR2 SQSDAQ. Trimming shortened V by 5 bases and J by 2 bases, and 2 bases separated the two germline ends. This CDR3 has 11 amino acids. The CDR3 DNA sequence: TGTGCCAGCAGCCCCACAGATACGCAGTATTTT. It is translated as CASSPTDTQYF.

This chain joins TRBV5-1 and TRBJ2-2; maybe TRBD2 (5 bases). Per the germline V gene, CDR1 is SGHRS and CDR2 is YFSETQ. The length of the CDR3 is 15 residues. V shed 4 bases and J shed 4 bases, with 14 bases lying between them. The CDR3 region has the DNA TGCGCCAGCAGCAAGGACCGCGCGGGCACCGGGGAGCTGTTTTTT. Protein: CASSKDRAGTGELFF.

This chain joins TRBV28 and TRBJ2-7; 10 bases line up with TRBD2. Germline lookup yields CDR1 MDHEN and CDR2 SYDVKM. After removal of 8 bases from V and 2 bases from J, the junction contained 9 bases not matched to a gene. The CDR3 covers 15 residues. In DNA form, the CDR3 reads TGTGCCAGCGGGGAAACTAGCGGGGCTACCTACGAGCAGTACTTC. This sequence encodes CASGETSGATYEQYF.

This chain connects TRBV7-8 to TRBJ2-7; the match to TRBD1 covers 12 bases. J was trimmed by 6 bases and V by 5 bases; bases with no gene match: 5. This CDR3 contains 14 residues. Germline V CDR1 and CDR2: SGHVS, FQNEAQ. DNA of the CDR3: TGTGCCAGCAGCGCGGGACAGGGGGCTCGCGAGCAGTACTTC. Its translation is CASSAGQGAREQYF.

The CDR3 loop reads CASDPGLNDNEQFF. Written as DNA, the CDR3 is TGTGCTAGTGACCCGGGACTCAACGACAATGAGCAGTTCTTC. The rearrangement joins TRBV12-5 to TRBJ2-1; possibly TRBD2 for D (6 bases). The CDR3 contains 14 residues. Between the trimmed V and J ends, which lost 7 bases and 5 bases, there was a span of 15 bases. Germline V gene lookup returns CDR1 LGHNT and CDR2 FRNRAP.

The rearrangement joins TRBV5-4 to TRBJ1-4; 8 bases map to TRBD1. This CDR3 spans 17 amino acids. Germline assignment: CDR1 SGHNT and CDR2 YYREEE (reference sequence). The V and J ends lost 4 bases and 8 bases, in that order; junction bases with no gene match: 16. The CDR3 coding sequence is TGTGCCAGCAGCGACTTAGAGACGACAGGGGAGGAAGAAAAACTGTTTTTT. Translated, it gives CASSDLETTGEEEKLFF.

The CDR3 DNA follows: TGTGCCAGCAGTTACTCGGTGGGGGGCCCCGATACGCAGTATTTT. It specifies CASSYSVGGPDTQYF. The gene calls are TRBV6-5 and TRBJ2-3, with D perhaps TRBD1 or TRBD2 (6 bases each). CDR3 length equals 15 residues. CDR1 and CDR2 from the germline V gene are MNHEY and SVGAGI. V gave up 0 bases and J gave up 6 bases, with 13 bases separating them.

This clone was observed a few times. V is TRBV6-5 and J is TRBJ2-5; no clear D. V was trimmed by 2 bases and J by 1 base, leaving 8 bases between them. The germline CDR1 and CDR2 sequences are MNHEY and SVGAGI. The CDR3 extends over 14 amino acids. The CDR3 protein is CASSYNPVQETQYF. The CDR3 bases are TGTGCCAGCAGTTACAATCCCGTCCAAGAGACCCAGTACTTC.

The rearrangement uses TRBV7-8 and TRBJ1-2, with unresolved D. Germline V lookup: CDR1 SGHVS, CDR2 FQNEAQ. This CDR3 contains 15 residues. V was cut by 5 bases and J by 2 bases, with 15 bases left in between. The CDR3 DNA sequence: TGTGCCAGCAGCCTACCGCCGGGTTCCAACTATGGCTACACCTTC. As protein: CASSLPPGSNYGYTF.

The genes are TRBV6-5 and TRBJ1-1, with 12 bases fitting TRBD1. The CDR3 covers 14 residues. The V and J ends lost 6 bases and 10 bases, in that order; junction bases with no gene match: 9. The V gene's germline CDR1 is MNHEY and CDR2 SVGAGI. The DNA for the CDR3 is TGTGCCAGCAGAATGGGACAGGGGGCTAGAGTAGCTTTCTTT. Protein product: CASRMGQGARVAFF.

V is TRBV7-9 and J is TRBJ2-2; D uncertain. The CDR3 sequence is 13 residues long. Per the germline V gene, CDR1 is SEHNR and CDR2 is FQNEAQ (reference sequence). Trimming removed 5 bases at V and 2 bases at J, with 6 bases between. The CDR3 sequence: CASSLPNTGELFF. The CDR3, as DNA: TGTGCCAGCAGCCTCCCCAACACCGGGGAGCTGTTTTTT.

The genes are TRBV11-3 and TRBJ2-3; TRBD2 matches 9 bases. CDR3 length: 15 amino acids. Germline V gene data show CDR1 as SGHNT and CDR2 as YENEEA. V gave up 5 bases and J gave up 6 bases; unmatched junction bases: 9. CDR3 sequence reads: CASSPLAGVADTQYF. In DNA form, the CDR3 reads TGTGCCAGCAGCCCCTTAGCGGGAGTGGCCGATACGCAGTATTTT.

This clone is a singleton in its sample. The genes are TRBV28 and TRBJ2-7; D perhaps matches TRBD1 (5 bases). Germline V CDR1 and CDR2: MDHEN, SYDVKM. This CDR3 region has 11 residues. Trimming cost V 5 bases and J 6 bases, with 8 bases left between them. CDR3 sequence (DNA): TGTGCCAGCAGTCCAGACAGCGAGCAGTACTTC. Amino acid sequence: CASSPDSEQYF. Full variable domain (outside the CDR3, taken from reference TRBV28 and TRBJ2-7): DVKVTQSSRYLVKRTGEKVFLECVQDMDHENMFWYRQDPGLGLRLIYFSYDVKMKEKGDIPEGYSVSREKKERFSLILESASTNQTSMYLCASSPDSEQYFGPGTRLTVT.